This T cell receptor beta chain was sequenced for a study of blood T cells in healthy people across ages. A second PCR, run for roughly 7 to 11 cycles, used a sample-barcoded 5' primer plus a J-beta primer mix. TCRdb re-called the 5' RACE reads through MiXCR, storing one row per CDR3 protein. The repertoire holds just under 900,000 distinct CDR3 sequences, with roughly 26% as singletons. Germline V gene lookup returns CDR1 DFQATT and CDR2 SNEGSKA (reference sequence). There are 13 residues in the CDR3. Comment on this clonotype: A much larger clone lies one base from this, so it may be a read error.

Per sample, no less than 6 micrograms of total RNA were extracted. The sequencing sample was made of blood. The clonotype comes from a woman older than 75 in good health. The chain employs TRBV20-1 and TRBJ2-1; the D gene is possibly TRBD2 (6 bases). The tail of the sequence fits TRBJ2-7 better, so the J call may be wrong. The CDR3 here is CSARDGGYNEQYF. DNA for the CDR3: TGCAGTGCTAGAGATGGGGGGTACAATGAGCAGTACTTC.